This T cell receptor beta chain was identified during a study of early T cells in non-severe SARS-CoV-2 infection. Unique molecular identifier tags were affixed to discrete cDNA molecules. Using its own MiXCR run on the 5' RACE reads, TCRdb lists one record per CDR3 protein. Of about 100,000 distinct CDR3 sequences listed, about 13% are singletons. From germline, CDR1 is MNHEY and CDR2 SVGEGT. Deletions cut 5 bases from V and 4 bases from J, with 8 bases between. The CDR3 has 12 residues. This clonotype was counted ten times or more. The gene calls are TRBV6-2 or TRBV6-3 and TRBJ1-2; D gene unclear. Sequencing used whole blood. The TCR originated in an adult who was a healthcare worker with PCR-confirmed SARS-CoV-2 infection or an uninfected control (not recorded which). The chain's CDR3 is CASSRESYGYTF. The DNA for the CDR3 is TGTGCCAGCAGTAGGGAGAGCTATGGCTACACCTTC.